This TCR beta chain comes out of a study of shared clonotypes between healthy human individuals. Here immunoSEQ multiplex PCR was the method, and the copy in TCRdb shows in-frame clones only, minus some. This table has 2 million to 2.5 million clones, 85% to 95% appearing once. CDR3 size: 16 residues. The ends were cut back, 2 bases at V and 0 bases at J, with 10 bases in the middle. Germline CDR1 is MNHEY and CDR2 is SVGAGI. This chain uses TRBV6-5 with TRBJ2-2; D is unresolved. The receptor was isolated from a young man in good health. Sequenced material: naive CD4+ T cells sorted from blood. The subset here: CD45RA+ positively selected. The CDR3 coding sequence is TGTGCCAGCAGTTACGACCGAGCACCGAACACCGGGGAGCTGTTTTTT. Translated: CASSYDRAPNTGELFF.